The sequence of this T cell receptor beta chain was determined in a study of blood T cell repertoires in COVID-19. Across the study: From T cells, B-cell-depleted T cells, or PBMCs came the material, which was cDNA or gDNA.

Assay used: immunoSEQ multiplex PCR; TCRdb lists only in-frame clones, some missing. The table includes around 97,000 clones, 82% detected once. In germline, CDR1 is LGHNA, CDR2 YSLEER. The CDR3 contains 18 residues. V dropped 3 bases and J dropped 6; count of bases not matched to a gene: 14. The chain employs TRBV4-3 and TRBJ2-3; 11 nucleotides agree with TRBD2. The TCR originated in a man in his 70s with acute or convalescent COVID-19. Sample: peripheral blood. For the CDR3, the DNA is TGCGCCAGCAGCCAGAGCACCGGGACTAGCGGCCCCCCGGATACGCAGTATTTT. Translated: CASSQSTGTSGPPDTQYF.